This T cell receptor beta chain is drawn from a study of shared clonotypes between healthy human individuals. The study, taken as a whole, reports: Naive subsets tended to show greater estimated richness than memory subsets.

Of note for this clone: Its antigen is still unknown.

Caucasian adults living in Nashville, Tennessee, provided all samples. The method was immunoSEQ multiplex PCR; TCRdb's version includes in-frame clones alone and lacks a portion of them. This table has 1,400,000 or so clones, just under 99% appearing once. The V end was cut by 1 base, the J end by 6 bases, with 4 bases between. This CDR3 contains 12 residues. Germline V gene data show CDR1 as KGHSH and CDR2 as LQKENI. The sequencing input was naive CD4+ T cells sorted from blood. Subset of the sample: CD45RA+ positively selected. The source of this sequence is a man in his thirties or forties in good health. This rearrangement joins TRBV18 to TRBJ1-3; D remains unclear. Here the CDR3 DNA reads TGTGCCAGCTCACCACTAGAAAACACCATATATTTT. It specifies CASSPLENTIYF. Looking up the rest from reference TRBV18 and TRBJ1-3 gives the full variable domain: NAGVMQNPRHLVRRRGQEARLRCSPMKGHSHVYWYRQLPEEGLKFMVYLQKENIIDESGMPKERFSAEFPKEGPSILRIQQVVRGDSAAYFCASSPLENTIYFGEGSWLTVV.